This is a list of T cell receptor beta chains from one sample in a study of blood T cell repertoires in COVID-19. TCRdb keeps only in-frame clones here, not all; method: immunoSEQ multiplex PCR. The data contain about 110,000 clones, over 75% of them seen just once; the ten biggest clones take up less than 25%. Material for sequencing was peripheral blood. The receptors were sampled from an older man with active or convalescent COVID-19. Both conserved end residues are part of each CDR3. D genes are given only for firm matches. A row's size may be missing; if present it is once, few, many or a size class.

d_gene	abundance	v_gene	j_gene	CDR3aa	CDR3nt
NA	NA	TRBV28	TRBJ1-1	CASGAGARMNTEAFF	TGTGCCAGCGGCGCAGGGGCGCGGATGAACACTGAAGCTTTCTTT
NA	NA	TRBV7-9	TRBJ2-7	CASSRDFYEQYF	TGTGCCAGCAGCCGCGACTTCTACGAGCAGTACTTC
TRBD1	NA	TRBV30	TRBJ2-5	CAWSVLLTGEETQYF	TGTGCCTGGAGTGTACTTCTGACAGGGGAAGAGACCCAGTACTTC
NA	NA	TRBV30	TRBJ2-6	CAWSVGGSGANVLTF	TGTGCCTGGAGTGTGGGGGGCTCTGGGGCCAACGTCCTGACTTTC
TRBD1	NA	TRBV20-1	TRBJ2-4	CSASLQGANLAKNIQYF	TGCAGTGCTAGTTTGCAGGGGGCTAACTTAGCCAAAAACATTCAGTACTTC
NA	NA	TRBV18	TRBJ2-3	CASSPGPAEGTQYF	TGTGCCAGCTCACCGGGGCCGGCGGAGGGTACGCAGTATTTT
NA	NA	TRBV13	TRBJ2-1	CASSLSIGWNEQFF	TGTGCCAGCAGCTTATCTATTGGTTGGAATGAGCAGTTCTTC
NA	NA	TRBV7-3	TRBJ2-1	CASSQTGSYNEQFF	TGTGCCAGCAGCCAGACGGGCTCCTACAATGAGCAGTTCTTC
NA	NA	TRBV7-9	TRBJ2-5	CASSLVGVQETQYF	TGTGCCAGCAGCTTAGTGGGAGTTCAAGAGACCCAGTACTTC
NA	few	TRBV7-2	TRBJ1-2	CASSLVRDFYGYTF	TGTGCCAGCAGCTTAGTCCGGGATTTCTATGGCTACACCTTC
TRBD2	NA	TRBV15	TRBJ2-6	CATSRGGAGANVLTF	TGTGCCACCAGCAGGGGAGGGGCTGGGGCCAACGTCCTGACTTTC
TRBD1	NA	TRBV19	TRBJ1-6	CASSVPSGQDYNSPLHF	TGTGCCAGTAGTGTCCCCTCGGGACAGGATTATAATTCACCCCTCCACTTT
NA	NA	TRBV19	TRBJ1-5	CASSPGRRAGDQPQHF	TGTGCCAGTAGTCCGGGCCGCAGGGCAGGAGATCAGCCCCAGCATTTT
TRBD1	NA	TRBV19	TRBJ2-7	CASSDTGVVYEQYF	TGTGCCAGTAGTGACACAGGGGTAGTCTACGAGCAGTACTTC
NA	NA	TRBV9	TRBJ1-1	CASSVEMGREAFF	TGTGCCAGCAGCGTAGAGATGGGTCGGGAGGCTTTCTTT
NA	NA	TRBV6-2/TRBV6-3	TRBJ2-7	CASSPRYEQYF	TGTGCCAGCAGTCCCCGCTACGAGCAGTACTTC
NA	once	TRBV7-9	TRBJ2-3	CASSPMRMESTDTQYF	TGTGCCAGCAGCCCGATGCGGATGGAAAGCACAGATACGCAGTATTTT